The sequence of this T cell receptor beta chain was determined in a study of T cell responses to AZD1222 COVID-19 vaccine. Sequencing used immunoSEQ multiplex PCR; TCRdb keeps in-frame clones, though not all of them. This repertoire shows 90,000 to 110,000 clones, roughly 87% found once; its top ten account for roughly 13%. The V end lost 2 bases, the J end lost 9 bases, and 14 bases lay between the germline ends. The CDR3 length is 15 residues. Germline V lookup: CDR1 MDHEN, CDR2 SYDVKM. Notes on the study in general: The breadth and depth of Spike-specific TCRs increased once two AZD1222 doses had been given.

Comment on this clone: What it binds is not known.

This receptor was obtained from an adult in good health. V gene TRBV28 combines with J gene TRBJ1-6; D is uncertain. This specimen was peripheral blood, taken on day 0 of MenACWY control vaccination. The CDR3 DNA reads TGTGCCAGCAGTTTAAACAGCCCGCCCCGTTCACCCCTCCACTTT. Translation: CASSLNSPPRSPLHF.